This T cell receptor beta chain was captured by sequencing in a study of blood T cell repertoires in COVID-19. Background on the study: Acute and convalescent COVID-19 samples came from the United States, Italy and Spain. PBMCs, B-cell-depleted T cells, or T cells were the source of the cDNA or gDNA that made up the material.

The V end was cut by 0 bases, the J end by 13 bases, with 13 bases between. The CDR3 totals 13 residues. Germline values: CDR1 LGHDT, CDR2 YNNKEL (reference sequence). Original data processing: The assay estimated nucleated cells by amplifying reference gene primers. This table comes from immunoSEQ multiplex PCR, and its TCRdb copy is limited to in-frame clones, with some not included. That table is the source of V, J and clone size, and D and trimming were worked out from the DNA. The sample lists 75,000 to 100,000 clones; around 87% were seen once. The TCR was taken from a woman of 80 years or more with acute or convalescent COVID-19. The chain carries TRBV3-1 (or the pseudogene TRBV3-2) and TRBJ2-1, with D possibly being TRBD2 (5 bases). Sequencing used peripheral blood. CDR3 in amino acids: CASSQDNGVGQFF. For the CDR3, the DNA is TGTGCCAGCAGCCAAGATAACGGGGTAGGTCAGTTCTTC.